This T cell receptor (beta chain) originates from a study of blood T cell repertoires in COVID-19. As for the study in general: The cDNA or gDNA used as material had been derived from T cells, B-cell-depleted T cells, or PBMCs.

Seattle patients were enrolled while actively infected and followed longitudinally. Source study methods: How many nucleated cells were present was estimated from reference gene primer amplification. Libraries were prepared by immunoSEQ multiplex PCR; TCRdb keeps only in-frame clonotypes and omits some of them. V and J calls and clone size are given by that table; D and trimming were obtained from the DNA. The sample records roughly 150,000 clones, roughly 93% being singletons. Trimming took 7 bases from V and 2 from J; bases not matched to a gene: 15. CDR3 length equals 19 residues. Germline V gives CDR1 MNHEY, CDR2 SMNVEV (reference sequence).

Sequencing was performed on peripheral blood. The chain joins TRBV27 to TRBJ2-3; 13 positions agree with TRBD2. The origin of this receptor is a young man with COVID-19, enrolled during active disease. The CDR3 is CASTTRWTSGSPLTDTQYF. In nucleotides, the CDR3 is TGTGCCAGCACCACGCGGTGGACTAGCGGGAGCCCACTCACAGATACGCAGTATTTT.